What follows are 27 T cell receptor beta chains derived from one specimen sequenced in a study of blood T cell repertoires in COVID-19. Repertoires were generated with immunoSEQ multiplex PCR, while TCRdb's copy carries only in-frame clones and drops some. The repertoire holds 220,000 or so clones, 80% to 90% seen once, with more than 3% in the top ten. The sequencing input was PBMCs or T cells enriched from blood (not recorded which). These receptors were obtained from a woman under 30 in a cohort exposed to, infected with or recovered from COVID-19 (not recorded which).

The V call is TRBV19, the J call TRBJ1-5, with 8 bases identical to TRBD1. CDR1 is LNHDA, CDR2 SQIVND, per germline (reference sequence). The V and J ends lost 4 bases and 1 base, in that order; junction bases with no gene match: 9. The CDR3 totals 17 residues. CDR3 residues: CASSTRTGLVSNQPQHF. CDR3 nucleotide sequence: TGTGCCAGTAGTACCCGGACAGGGCTGGTAAGCAATCAGCCCCAGCATTTT.

The chain couples TRBV7-9 to TRBJ1-5, with 9 bases aligning to TRBD1. Unmatched junction bases numbered 5, after V lost 6 bases and J lost 5 bases. The CDR3 has 14 amino acids. Looked up from germline, CDR1 is SEHNR and CDR2 is FQNEAQ (reference sequence). This CDR3 reads CASSPTGGDQPQHF. For the CDR3, the DNA is TGTGCCAGCAGTCCCACAGGGGGCGATCAGCCCCAGCATTTT.

The gene calls are TRBV14 and TRBJ2-7; a weak D match, TRBD2 (5 bases). The CDR3 runs 14 residues. Germline V gene sequence: CDR1 SGHDN, CDR2 FVKESK. Trimming left V 5 bases short and J 3 bases short, with 14 bases between. The CDR3 DNA reads as TGTGCCAGCAGCTCACTGGCGGGTGACTACGAGCAGTACTTC. Its protein product is CASSSLAGDYEQYF. The full variable domain, rest sourced from reference TRBV14 and TRBJ2-7, is EAGVTQFPSHSVIEKGQTVTLRCDPISGHDNLYWYRRVMGKEIKFLLHFVKESKQDESGMPNNRFLAERTGGTYSTLKVQPAELEDSGVYFCASSSLAGDYEQYFGPGTRLTVT.

The rearrangement joins TRBV28 to TRBJ1-4; D unresolved. CDR1 and CDR2 (germline): MDHEN, SYDVKM. Trimming left V 6 bases short and J 7 bases short, with 15 bases between. The CDR3 is 14 residues long. For the CDR3, the DNA is TGTGCCAGCAGAACGGGCTCCGCGGGTGAAAAACTGTTTTTT. Encoded protein: CASRTGSAGEKLFF.

On this clone: The same CDR3 can be traced to other DNA sequences in this sample. V gene TRBV24-1 combines with J gene TRBJ1-2; 9 bases fit TRBD1. This CDR3 is 13 amino acids long. The V gene end was trimmed by 4 bases and the J gene end by 6 bases; junction bases not matched to a gene: 2. Germline V gene data show CDR1 as KGHDR and CDR2 as SFDVKD. The CDR3, as DNA: TGTGCCACCAGTGACCGGGACAGGGATGGCTACACCTTC. It is translated as CATSDRDRDGYTF.

The chain combines TRBV7-2 with TRBJ2-1; 10 nucleotides match TRBD2. The CDR3 runs 16 residues. The V gene's germline CDR1 is SGHTA and CDR2 FQGNSA. The V segment lost 1 base and the J segment 7 bases; nucleotides outside the gene matches: 7. The CDR3 DNA is TGTGCCAGCAGCTTAGATCTGCTAGCGGGGGTAAATGAGCAGTTCTTC. It yields the protein CASSLDLLAGVNEQFF.

The CDR3 DNA sequence: TGTGCCACCAGCAGACCCCGAGGACAGTCCTACGAGCAGTACTTC. Its protein product is CATSRPRGQSYEQYF. The chain recombines TRBV15 with TRBJ2-7; TRBD1 might be the D (6 bases). This CDR3 is built from 15 residues. From germline, CDR1 is LNHNV and CDR2 YYDKDF (reference sequence). V shed 2 bases and J shed 1 base, with 12 bases lying between them.

This sequence joins TRBV9 and TRBJ1-2; D remains ambiguous. Trimming removed 4 bases from V and 3 bases from J, with 13 bases in between. CDR3 length: 14 residues. CDR1 is SGDLS, CDR2 YYNGEE, per germline. For the CDR3, the DNA is TGTGCCAGCAGCCCGAGTCCAGGCGACTATGGCTACACCTTC. It yields the protein CASSPSPGDYGYTF.

V usage is TRBV10-1 and J usage is TRBJ2-3; the match to TRBD2 covers 11 bases. Trimming removed 3 bases from V and 4 bases from J; junction bases left unmatched: 3. CDR1 and CDR2 from the germline V gene are WNHNN and SYGVQD (reference sequence). CDR3 size: 15 residues. The CDR3 DNA sequence: TGCGCCAGCAGTGAACTAGCGGGAGCCCCAGATACGCAGTATTTT. Its protein product is CASSELAGAPDTQYF.

This chain joins TRBV19 and TRBJ2-2; a weak D match, TRBD1 (6 bases). CDR3 size: 17 residues. CDR1 is LNHDA and CDR2 is SQIVND in the germline V gene (reference sequence). V gave up 0 bases and J gave up 4 bases, with 15 bases separating them. The CDR3 region is CASSIDLLKGVTGELFF. The CDR3 nucleotides read TGTGCCAGTAGTATAGATCTTTTGAAGGGGGTCACCGGGGAGCTGTTTTTT. The variable domain in full, completed from reference TRBV19 and TRBJ2-2, reads DGGITQSPKYLFRKEGQNVTLSCEQNLNHDAMYWYRQDPGQGLRLIYYSQIVNDFQKGDIAEGYSVSREKKESFPLTVTSAQKNPTAFYLCASSIDLLKGVTGELFFGEGSRLTVL.

J is TRBJ2-2 and V is TRBV6-5, with D possibly being TRBD1 (5 bases). V lost 1 base, J lost 2 bases, and 8 bases lay in between. This CDR3 is 15 amino acids long. CDR1 is MNHEY and CDR2 is SVGAGI in the germline V gene. CDR3 sequence (DNA): TGTGCCAGCAGTTACTTAAGGGGTAACACCGGGGAGCTGTTTTTT. Translation gives CASSYLRGNTGELFF.

The chain employs TRBV14 and TRBJ1-1; no clear D gene. Trimming removed 2 bases from V and 4 bases from J, with 23 bases in between. The CDR3 is made up of 18 amino acids. The germline V gene encodes CDR1 SGHDN and CDR2 FVKESK. CDR3 sequence (DNA): TGTGCCAGCAGCCAAAGGGCCGGGAGGGCAGGTCGGCGCACTGAAGCTTTCTTT. Protein product: CASSQRAGRAGRRTEAFF. The full variable domain, rest sourced from reference TRBV14 and TRBJ1-1, is EAGVTQFPSHSVIEKGQTVTLRCDPISGHDNLYWYRRVMGKEIKFLLHFVKESKQDESGMPNNRFLAERTGGTYSTLKVQPAELEDSGVYFCASSQRAGRAGRRTEAFFGQGTRLTVV.

This clone was counted a single time. This chain uses TRBV19 with TRBJ1-1; 10 positions match TRBD1. This CDR3 comprises 14 residues. Trimming at V came to 5 bases and at J to 4 bases, leaving 4 bases not matched to a gene. CDR1 and CDR2 (germline): LNHDA, SQIVND (reference sequence). As DNA, the CDR3 is TGTGCCAGTAGTTTACGGACAGGGGGCACTGAAGCTTTCTTT. Translation: CASSLRTGGTEAFF. The full variable domain, with the rest looked up from reference TRBV19 and TRBJ1-1, is DGGITQSPKYLFRKEGQNVTLSCEQNLNHDAMYWYRQDPGQGLRLIYYSQIVNDFQKGDIAEGYSVSREKKESFPLTVTSAQKNPTAFYLCASSLRTGGTEAFFGQGTRLTVV.

The V call is TRBV6-5, the J call TRBJ1-1; D might be TRBD1 (5 bases). The CDR3 has 13 residues. Germline V gene data show CDR1 as MNHEY and CDR2 as SVGAGI. V lost 6 bases, J lost 1 base, and 9 bases lay in between. The CDR3 nucleotides are TGTGCCAGCAGGTTGACAGAGAACACTGAAGCTTTCTTT. Encoded protein: CASRLTENTEAFF.

The J gene is TRBJ2-2, the V gene TRBV11-3, with 9 bases identical to TRBD2. The CDR3 runs to 15 residues. V lost 5 bases to trimming and J lost 4 bases; unmatched junction nucleotides: 5. Per germline, CDR1 SGHNT and CDR2 YENEEA. The DNA of the CDR3 is TGTGCCAGCAGCCGTAGCGGGAGCGGCACCGGGGAGCTGTTTTTT. As protein: CASSRSGSGTGELFF. Complete variable domain (other parts from reference TRBV11-3 and TRBJ2-2): EAGVVQSPRYKIIEKKQPVAFWCNPISGHNTLYWYLQNLGQGPELLIRYENEEAVDDSQLPKDRFSAERLKGVDSTLKIQPAELGDSAVYLCASSRSGSGTGELFFGEGSRLTVL.

This sequence joins TRBV28 and TRBJ2-5, with 9 bases identical to TRBD1. Trimming took 4 bases from V and 5 from J; bases not matched to a gene: 5. The CDR3 extends over 14 amino acids. Germline CDR1 and CDR2: MDHEN and SYDVKM. CDR3 amino acids: CASSSTGGSETQYF. The CDR3, as DNA: TGTGCCAGCAGTTCGACAGGGGGGAGTGAGACCCAGTACTTC.

The sample holds one count of this clone. This chain connects TRBV2 to TRBJ1-6, with D possibly being TRBD1 (5 bases). CDR1 and CDR2 from the germline V gene are SNHLY and FYNNEI. This CDR3 has 15 amino acids. V lost 4 bases to trimming and J lost 6 bases, with 13 bases between them. The CDR3 protein is CASSVGAQGNSPLHF. CDR3 nucleotides: TGTGCCAGCAGTGTAGGGGCCCAGGGTAATTCACCCCTCCACTTT.

The rearrangement links TRBV7-9 to TRBJ2-7, with a possible D match to TRBD1 (5 bases). The V gene lost 1 base and the J gene lost 3 bases, with 13 bases spanning the gap. The CDR3 runs to 15 residues. CDR1 and CDR2 from the germline V gene are SEHNR and FQNEAQ (reference sequence). The CDR3 spells CASSLGQTLGYEQYF. DNA of the CDR3: TGTGCCAGCAGCTTAGGACAGACGCTCGGCTACGAGCAGTACTTC. The full variable domain, its missing parts supplied by reference TRBV7-9 and TRBJ2-7, is DTGVSQNPRHKITKRGQNVTFRCDPISEHNRLYWYRQTLGQGPEFLTYFQNEAQLEKSRLLSDRFSAERPKGSFSTLEIQRTEQGDSAMYLCASSLGQTLGYEQYFGPGTRLTVT.

This chain connects TRBV6-5 to TRBJ2-7, with 8 bases that match TRBD1. The CDR3 is 14 amino acids. The V gene end was trimmed by 6 bases and the J gene end by 1 base; junction bases not matched to a gene: 5. Germline lookup yields CDR1 MNHEY and CDR2 SVGAGI. The DNA for the CDR3 is TGTGCCAGCAGATCCGACAGGGGATCCTACGAGCAGTACTTC. The encoded protein is CASRSDRGSYEQYF.

V usage is TRBV28 and J usage is TRBJ1-4; TRBD1 matches at 7 bases. The ends lost 5 bases at V and 3 bases at J; junction bases unmatched: 6. Germline V lookup: CDR1 MDHEN, CDR2 SYDVKM. CDR3 size: 15 residues. The CDR3 loop is CASSGGTVANEKLFF. The CDR3 DNA follows: TGTGCCAGCAGTGGAGGGACAGTTGCTAATGAAAAACTGTTTTTT.

The CDR3 here is CASSLNGGLEQYF. CDR3 bases: TGTGCCAGCAGCTTAAACGGGGGTTTGGAGCAGTACTTC. The chain combines TRBV7-3 with TRBJ2-7, with D possibly TRBD2 on 6 matching bases. The length of the CDR3 is 13 residues. Trimming removed 1 base from V and 7 bases from J, with 11 bases in between. CDR1 is SGHTA and CDR2 is FQGTGA in the germline V gene.

The rearrangement joins TRBV3-1 (or the pseudogene TRBV3-2) to TRBJ1-2; no reliable D call. CDR1 LGHDT and CDR2 YNNKEL come from the germline V gene (reference sequence). The CDR3 totals 12 residues. Trimming stripped 1 base from V and 2 bases from J, with 2 bases between. CDR3 coding DNA: TGTGCCAGCAGCCAAGCGAACTATGGCTACACCTTC. Its translation: CASSQANYGYTF.

This clone was seen only once. The J gene is TRBJ2-7, the V gene TRBV5-4; D is possibly TRBD2 (6 bases). Looked up from germline, CDR1 is SGHNT and CDR2 is YYREEE (reference sequence). V gave up 4 bases and J gave up 2 bases, with 13 bases separating them. The CDR3 contains 14 residues. Written as DNA, the CDR3 is TGTGCCAGCAGCCCTTGGGGACTCACCTACGAGCAGTACTTC. Protein product: CASSPWGLTYEQYF.

V and J are TRBV14 and TRBJ2-2; 7 bases agree with TRBD1. CDR3 length: 15 residues. The V gene end was trimmed by 5 bases and the J gene end by 5 bases; junction bases not matched to a gene: 8. Germline CDR1 SGHDN, CDR2 FVKESK. The DNA of the CDR3 is TGTGCCAGCAGCACACGACAGGGAATTACCGGGGAGCTGTTTTTT. It encodes CASSTRQGITGELFF.

This chain connects TRBV6-1 to TRBJ2-5; TRBD2 might be the D (5 bases). The CDR3 runs 13 residues. The germline CDR1 and CDR2 sequences are MNHNS and SASEGT. The V end was cut by 3 bases, the J end by 9 bases, with 14 bases between. The DNA for the CDR3 is TGTGCCAGCAGTGATGTCGGGCGGGTGCCCCAGTACTTC. Amino acids: CASSDVGRVPQYF.

The chain joins TRBV4-1 to TRBJ2-2; 7 bases match TRBD1. The V gene's germline CDR1 is MGHRA and CDR2 YSYEKL. The CDR3 totals 13 residues. V lost 7 bases, J lost 3 bases, and 2 bases stayed unmatched. The CDR3 DNA reads as TGCGCCAGCAAGGGGACAGACACCGGGGAGCTGTTTTTT. Translating gives CASKGTDTGELFF.

The chain carries TRBV9 and TRBJ2-4; D is perhaps TRBD2 (6 bases). This CDR3 comprises 14 residues. Trimming stripped 4 bases from V and 7 bases from J, with 15 bases between. Germline V gives CDR1 SGDLS, CDR2 YYNGEE. Here the CDR3 DNA reads TGTGCCAGCAGCCCACAACCTGGGAGGAACATTCAGTACTTC. It encodes CASSPQPGRNIQYF.